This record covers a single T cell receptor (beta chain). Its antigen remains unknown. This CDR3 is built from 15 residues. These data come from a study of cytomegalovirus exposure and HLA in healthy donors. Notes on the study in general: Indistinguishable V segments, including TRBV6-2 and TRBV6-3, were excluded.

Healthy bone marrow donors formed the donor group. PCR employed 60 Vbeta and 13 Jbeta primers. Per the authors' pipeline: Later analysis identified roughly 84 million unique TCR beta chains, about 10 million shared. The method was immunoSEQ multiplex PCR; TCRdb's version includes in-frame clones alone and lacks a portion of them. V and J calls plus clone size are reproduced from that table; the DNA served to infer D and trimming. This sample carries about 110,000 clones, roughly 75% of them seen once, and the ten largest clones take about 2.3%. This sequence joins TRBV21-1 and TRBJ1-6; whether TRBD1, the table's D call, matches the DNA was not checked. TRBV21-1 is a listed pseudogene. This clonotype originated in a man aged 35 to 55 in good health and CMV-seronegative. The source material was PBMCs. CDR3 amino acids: CASTLQGVFNSPLHF. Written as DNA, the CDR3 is TGTGCCAGCACCTTACAGGGGGTTTTTAATTCACCCCTCCACTTT.